The 32 T cell receptor beta chains below were found in one sample sequenced in a study of T cells in Graves' hyperthyroidism and ophthalmopathy. Researchers amplified the TCR beta CDR3 regions from RNA transcripts. With the HTBI primer set, the TCR CDR3 went through a first round of RT-PCR. From the multiplex PCR reads, TCRdb called clonotypes with MiXCR, one entry per CDR3 protein. The sample has around 240,000 distinct CDR3 sequences; more than 14% are singletons. Sequencing was done on a sample of blood. These receptors all stem from a woman aged 40 to 49 with Graves' hyperthyroidism that later progressed to Graves' ophthalmopathy.

This clonotype was seen only a few times. This chain links TRBV4-1 with TRBJ1-4, with D tentatively TRBD1 (5 bases). The CDR3 runs 16 residues. Germline V lookup: CDR1 MGHRA, CDR2 YSYEKL. Trimming left V 1 base short and J 10 bases short, with 19 bases between. In DNA form, the CDR3 reads TGCGCCAGCAGCCAAGGCCAGGGTCCTCGTATCGGAAAACTGTTTTTT. Translated, it gives CASSQGQGPRIGKLFF.

Concerning this clonotype: Since the CDR3 does not end with the conserved phenylalanine or tryptophan, this likely comes from a read error. The V and J genes are TRBV20-1 and TRBJ1-2; TRBD1 aligns across 7 bases. Germline assignment: CDR1 DFQATT and CDR2 SNEGSKA (reference sequence). The CDR3 consists of 15 residues. V lost 3 bases and J lost 1; bases outside the gene matches: 8. CDR3 sequence reads: CSASPNRGGNYGYTL. Here the CDR3 DNA reads TGCAGTGCTAGCCCGAACAGGGGCGGTAACTATGGCTACACCCTC.

In this sample, this clonotype turned up many times. The CDR3 region is CSAYPGQGSAFYEQYF. In DNA, the CDR3 is TGCAGTGCGTACCCGGGACAGGGTTCTGCGTTCTACGAGCAGTACTTC. The V call is TRBV20-1, the J call TRBJ2-7; 9 bases are shared with TRBD1. There are 16 residues in the CDR3. Per the germline V gene, CDR1 is DFQATT and CDR2 is SNEGSKA (reference sequence). After removal of 6 bases from V and 3 bases from J, the junction contained 15 bases not matched to a gene.

This clonotype has a count of ten or more. In DNA, the CDR3 is TGTGCCAGCAGCCGGACAGGGGGCTCCTATAATTCACCCCTCCACTTT. Protein product: CASSRTGGSYNSPLHF. This chain joins TRBV28 and TRBJ1-6; TRBD1 aligns across 10 bases. Germline V CDR1 and CDR2: MDHEN, SYDVKM. Losses at the gene ends were 6 bases for V and 0 bases for J; bases not matched to a gene: 2. This CDR3 has 16 residues.

This clonotype was detected many times. The V and J genes are TRBV10-3 and TRBJ2-7, with 9 bases that match TRBD2. V shed 4 bases and J 2 bases; nucleotides not matched to a gene: 9. Per germline, CDR1 ENHRY and CDR2 SYGVKD. CDR3 length: 16 amino acids. CDR3 bases: TGTGCCATCAGTGGAGAAGGCGGGAGGGGCACCTACGAGCAGTACTTC. Residues: CAISGEGGRGTYEQYF.

The sample holds many counts of this clonotype. V gene TRBV6-1 combines with J gene TRBJ1-2; 8 nucleotides line up with TRBD1. Looked up from germline, CDR1 is MNHNS and CDR2 is SASEGT. This CDR3 has 15 residues. Unmatched junction bases numbered 13, after V lost 6 bases and J lost 7 bases. CDR3 nucleotides: TGTGCCAGCAGCACCACCCCCCAGGACAGGGTTGGCTACACCTTC. Translated: CASSTTPQDRVGYTF.

This clonotype has ten or more counts. The V call is TRBV3-1, the J call TRBJ2-5; 8 bases match TRBD2. This CDR3 region has 14 residues. Looked up from germline, CDR1 is LGHDT and CDR2 is YNNKEL (reference sequence). With 4 bases clipped from V and 3 bases from J, the junction kept 4 bases outside the gene matches. The CDR3, as DNA: TGTGCCAGCAGCCTCTCGGGACTAGAAGAGACCCAGTACTTC. Its protein is CASSLSGLEETQYF.

This clonotype was seen many times. V usage is TRBV9 and J usage is TRBJ2-7; no clear D gene. This CDR3 comprises 14 residues. Germline-derived CDR1 and CDR2 are SGDLS and YYNGEE. V was clipped by 0 bases and J by 3 bases, with 10 bases between them. The CDR3: CASSVAATYYEQYF. CDR3 DNA sequence: TGTGCCAGCAGCGTAGCGGCCACCTACTACGAGCAGTACTTC.

This clonotype appeared many times. This chain joins TRBV6-1 and TRBJ2-2; D not certain. V was pared by 8 bases and J by 3 bases, with 13 bases between. The CDR3 sequence is 14 residues long. The germline V gene has CDR1 MNHNS and CDR2 SASEGT. In DNA, the CDR3 is TGTGCCAGCTCTTATAAGGAGTACACCGGGGAGCTGTTTTTT. Protein: CASSYKEYTGELFF.

This clonotype has at least ten counts. The rearrangement uses TRBV7-3 and TRBJ2-1, with no clear D. The V end was cut by 0 bases, the J end by 8 bases, with 11 bases between. CDR1 SGHTA and CDR2 FQGTGA come from the germline V gene. The CDR3 loop spans 14 amino acids. CDR3 sequence reads: CASSLTPNGDEQFF. DNA for the CDR3: TGTGCCAGCAGCTTAACGCCCAACGGAGATGAGCAGTTCTTC.

Ten or more counts support this clonotype. The CDR3 DNA reads TGTGCCAGCAGCTTTATTGGGCAGGGGGATCAGCCCCAGCATTTT. This codes for CASSFIGQGDQPQHF. V usage is TRBV7-3 and J usage is TRBJ1-5; 7 bases are a match to TRBD1. Per germline, CDR1 SGHTA and CDR2 FQGTGA. This CDR3 region has 15 residues. With 3 bases clipped from V and 5 bases from J, the junction kept 7 bases outside the gene matches.

This clonotype has ten or more counts. V gene TRBV28 combines with J gene TRBJ2-5, with 7 bases that match TRBD2. V lost 0 bases and J lost 5; bases outside the gene matches: 15. From germline, CDR1 is MDHEN and CDR2 SYDVKM. The CDR3 loop spans 18 amino acids. CDR3 sequence reads: CASSLWGGGGTKGETQYF. Written as DNA, the CDR3 is TGTGCCAGCAGTTTATGGGGGGGGGGAGGGACCAAAGGGGAGACCCAGTACTTC. Using reference TRBV28 and TRBJ2-5 for the parts outside the CDR3, the full variable domain is DVKVTQSSRYLVKRTGEKVFLECVQDMDHENMFWYRQDPGLGLRLIYFSYDVKMKEKGDIPEGYSVSREKKERFSLILESASTNQTSMYLCASSLWGGGGTKGETQYFGPGTRLLVL.

In this sample, this clonotype turned up many times. The chain joins TRBV27 to TRBJ2-1, with a tentative D call TRBD1 (6 bases). Germline V gene data show CDR1 as MNHEY and CDR2 as SMNVEV (reference sequence). V lost 3 bases and J lost 6, with 18 bases in between. This CDR3 spans 16 amino acids. CDR3: CASSFPIQGRVNEQFF. Here the CDR3 DNA reads TGTGCCAGCAGTTTCCCGATACAGGGTCGAGTCAATGAGCAGTTCTTC.

Ten or more counts support this clonotype. CDR3 amino acids: CASSRNDRTLNTEAFF. The CDR3 DNA reads as TGTGCCAGCTCACGTAATGATCGGACACTGAACACTGAAGCTTTCTTT. This chain joins TRBV18 and TRBJ1-1; D is possibly TRBD1 (5 bases). The germline V gene encodes CDR1 KGHSH and CDR2 LQKENI. Trimming cost V 4 bases and J 0 bases, with 15 bases left between them. The CDR3 contains 16 residues.

This clonotype occurred many times. The gene calls are TRBV15 and TRBJ1-5; 11 nucleotides agree with TRBD1. V was clipped by 5 bases and J by 2 bases; unmatched bases: 2. Germline loops: CDR1 LNHNV, CDR2 YYDKDF (reference sequence). The CDR3 runs 15 residues. CDR3 DNA sequence: TGTGCCACCAGCCGGGGACAGGGGGGCAATCAGCCCCAGCATTTT. Translation: CATSRGQGGNQPQHF.

This clonotype was detected many times. The CDR3, as DNA: TGTGCCAGCAGCTTAGGTCGACAGTTCTACGAGCAGTACTTC. It encodes CASSLGRQFYEQYF. The chain joins TRBV7-9 to TRBJ2-7; a possible D gene is TRBD1 (5 bases). Germline-derived CDR1 and CDR2 are SEHNR and FQNEAQ (reference sequence). This CDR3 is built from 14 residues. V lost 1 base, J lost 3 bases, and 10 bases lay in between.

This clonotype was seen repeatedly, ten times or more. The V call is TRBV28, the J call TRBJ2-1; maybe TRBD1 (6 bases). Per the germline V gene, CDR1 is MDHEN and CDR2 is SYDVKM. This CDR3 contains 17 residues. V lost 6 bases and J 4 bases, leaving 22 bases between the germline ends. CDR3 DNA sequence: TGTGCCAGCAGGAAAAGAATTCAAAGGACAGCTTACAATGAGCAGTTCTTC. This translates into CASRKRIQRTAYNEQFF. Looking up the rest from reference TRBV28 and TRBJ2-1 gives the full variable domain: DVKVTQSSRYLVKRTGEKVFLECVQDMDHENMFWYRQDPGLGLRLIYFSYDVKMKEKGDIPEGYSVSREKKERFSLILESASTNQTSMYLCASRKRIQRTAYNEQFFGPGTRLTVL.

The table lists this clonotype with many counts. The genes are TRBV12-3 or TRBV12-4 and TRBJ1-6, with TRBD1 as a possible D gene (5 bases). The CDR3 has 18 amino acids. V was pared by 3 bases and J by 0 bases, with 15 bases between. The chain's CDR3 is CASSFGAQKGSYNSPLHF. CDR3 nucleotides: TGTGCCAGCAGTTTCGGGGCCCAGAAGGGCTCCTATAATTCACCCCTCCACTTT.

In its sample, this clonotype was seen a few times. This chain connects TRBV6-1 to TRBJ1-6; TRBD1 might be the D (5 bases). The CDR3 runs to 16 residues. Germline V gene lookup returns CDR1 MNHNS and CDR2 SASEGT. The V and J ends lost 6 bases and 7 bases respectively, with 19 bases between them. CDR3 sequence (DNA): TGTGCCAGCAGGTTGACCAGGGACGGCGAAAATTCACCCCTCCACTTT. Translating it yields CASRLTRDGENSPLHF.

Points on this clonotype: With a much larger clone just one base away, this may be a read error. The V and J genes are TRBV12-3 or TRBV12-4 and TRBJ2-2; 8 bases align to TRBD2. The CDR3 is 18 residues long. The DNA of the CDR3 is TGTGCCAGCAGTACGATTCCGGGACTAGTAATGAACATCGGGGAGCTGTTTTTT. Amino acids: CASSTIPGLVMNIGELFF.

This sequence joins TRBV4-1 and TRBJ2-7; 9 bases agree with TRBD2. Trimming removed 3 bases from V and 0 bases from J; junction bases left unmatched: 15. Germline V gives CDR1 MGHRA, CDR2 YSYEKL. This CDR3 region has 19 residues. For the CDR3, the DNA is TGCGCCAGCAGCCACGCCATAGGGGCTAGCGGGAAGAGCTCCTACGAGCAGTACTTC. This codes for CASSHAIGASGKSSYEQYF.

Ten or more counts support this clonotype. The genes are TRBV11-3 and TRBJ2-2, with 8 nucleotides matching TRBD1. The CDR3 spans 17 residues. V lost 1 base, J lost 6 bases, and 10 bases stayed unmatched. Germline V lookup: CDR1 SGHNT, CDR2 YENEEA. The CDR3 reads CASSLGGDRMFSGELFF. In nucleotides, the CDR3 is TGTGCCAGCAGCTTAGGAGGGGACAGGATGTTCTCCGGGGAGCTGTTTTTT.

In the case of this clonotype: A read error is possible here, since a much larger clone lies one base away. J is TRBJ2-1 and V is TRBV24-1; perhaps TRBD1 as D (8 bases). The CDR3 length is 16 residues. Germline V CDR1 and CDR2: KGHDR, SFDVKD. The CDR3 loop is CATSNLNRGGYNEQFF. DNA for the CDR3: TGTGCCACCAGTAATTTAAACAGGGGGGGATACAATGAGCAGTTCTTC.

This clonotype was recorded at least ten times. The chain recombines TRBV5-8 with TRBJ2-7; 9 nucleotides line up with TRBD1. CDR3 length: 16 residues. V lost 0 bases to trimming and J lost 2 bases; unmatched junction nucleotides: 6. Germline values: CDR1 SGHTS, CDR2 YDEGEE. The CDR3 reads CASSLEGTGRAYEQYF. For the CDR3, the DNA is TGTGCCAGCAGCTTGGAGGGGACAGGGAGGGCCTACGAGCAGTACTTC.

This clonotype was seen at least ten times. The chain links TRBV20-1 to TRBJ1-2; TRBD1 is a possible D gene (5 bases). V lost 5 bases and J lost 4, with 11 bases in between. The CDR3 is made up of 12 amino acids. CDR1 and CDR2 (germline): DFQATT, SNEGSKA (reference sequence). This CDR3 is CSAGGEVYGYTF. The CDR3 region has the DNA TGCAGTGCTGGGGGGGAGGTCTATGGCTACACCTTC.

V is TRBV12-3 or TRBV12-4 and J is TRBJ2-7, with TRBD2 identical over 9 bases. The V segment lost 1 base and the J segment 6 bases; nucleotides outside the gene matches: 13. CDR3 length equals 17 residues. CDR3 nucleotides: TGTGCCAGCAGTTTAGGAGCCATCCTAGCGGGACGGGGCGAGCAGTACTTC. Encoded protein: CASSLGAILAGRGEQYF.

This clonotype was found many times. V and J are TRBV7-9 and TRBJ2-3, with a tentative D call TRBD2 (6 bases). Looked up from germline, CDR1 is SEHNR and CDR2 is FQNEAQ (reference sequence). The CDR3 is 17 amino acids. The V and J ends lost 5 bases and 6 bases respectively, with 24 bases between them. CDR3: CASSPLGTGLHGDTQYF. CDR3 bases: TGTGCCAGCAGCCCCCTCGGGACGGGACTTCACGGCGATACGCAGTATTTT. Based on the CDR3 plus reference TRBV7-9 and TRBJ2-3, the full variable domain is DTGVSQNPRHKITKRGQNVTFRCDPISEHNRLYWYRQTLGQGPEFLTYFQNEAQLEKSRLLSDRFSAERPKGSFSTLEIQRTEQGDSAMYLCASSPLGTGLHGDTQYFGPGTRLTVL.

Many counts were recorded for this clonotype. The chain couples TRBV6-2 or TRBV6-3 to TRBJ2-7, with D perhaps TRBD2 (6 bases). V dropped 9 bases and J dropped 4 bases, with 31 bases sitting between them. The germline gives CDR1 MNHEY, CDR2 SVGEGT. This CDR3 is built from 18 residues. The CDR3 nucleotides are TGTGCCAGTAGGAGCGACTTTTTGCGGGGTCCTCAAAATTACGAGCAGTACTTC. Its translation: CASRSDFLRGPQNYEQYF.

This clonotype was seen a handful of times. V and J are TRBV7-9 and TRBJ1-4, with D uncertain. The V end was cut by 2 bases, the J end by 5 bases, with 12 bases between. The germline V gene has CDR1 SEHNR and CDR2 FQNEAQ (reference sequence). The CDR3 loop spans 15 amino acids. The CDR3 region has the DNA TGTGCCAGCAGCTTAAGCCGGGGAGGGAATGAAAAACTGTTTTTT. Residues: CASSLSRGGNEKLFF.

This clonotype showed up many times. The chain has TRBV7-2 and TRBJ2-7, with D possibly being TRBD1 (5 bases). This CDR3 spans 15 amino acids. Germline values: CDR1 SGHTA, CDR2 FQGNSA. Trimming stripped 5 bases from V and 1 base from J, with 15 bases between. This CDR3 reads CASSRDWGSSYEQYF. CDR3 sequence (DNA): TGTGCCAGCAGCAGAGATTGGGGCTCTTCCTACGAGCAGTACTTC. Full variable domain (remainder filled in from reference TRBV7-2 and TRBJ2-7): GAGVSQSPSNKVTEKGKDVELRCDPISGHTALYWYRQSLGQGLEFLIYFQGNSAPDKSGLPSDRFSAERTGGSVSTLTIQRTQQEDSAVYLCASSRDWGSSYEQYFGPGTRLTVT.

The chain couples TRBV7-8 to TRBJ2-1; 7 bases are a match to TRBD2. The CDR3 consists of 14 residues. J was trimmed by 8 bases and V by 3 bases; bases with no gene match: 7. CDR1 SGHVS and CDR2 FQNEAQ come from the germline V gene. CDR3 protein: CASSFGGLSDEQFF. CDR3 DNA sequence: TGTGCCAGCAGCTTCGGGGGGTTAAGCGATGAGCAGTTCTTC. The full variable domain, rest sourced from reference TRBV7-8 and TRBJ2-1, is GAGVSQSPRYKVAKRGQDVALRCDPISGHVSLFWYQQALGQGPEFLTYFQNEAQLDKSGLPSDRFFAERPEGSVSTLKIQRTQQEDSAVYLCASSFGGLSDEQFFGPGTRLTVL.

Note on this clonotype: One junction end does not reproduce the germline sequence, and a read error may be involved. The chain has TRBV6-4 and TRBJ2-1; TRBD1 matches 7 bases. Germline values: CDR1 MRHNA, CDR2 SNTAGT. CDR3 length: 14 amino acids. CDR3 nucleotides: TGTACCAGCAGTGATGGGGGACAGTACAATGAGCAGTTCTTC. Translating gives CTSSDGGQYNEQFF.